These 27 T cell receptor beta chains came from one sample sequenced in a study of T-cell memory formation after mild COVID-19. A single record per CDR3 protein comes from TCRdb applying MiXCR to the 5' RACE reads. The sample consists of around 30,000 distinct CDR3 sequences, roughly 12% of them appearing once. The specimen was PBMCs or a T cell subset sorted from them (not recorded which). These receptors all come from an adult woman who had mild COVID-19 (a few samples of this study predate the infection). Cell type and time point are not known.

This clonotype was found many times. The V and J genes are TRBV7-2 and TRBJ2-3; 7 bases fit TRBD2. Germline CDR1 and CDR2: SGHTA and FQGNSA. V lost 0 bases to trimming and J lost 2 bases; unmatched junction nucleotides: 14. The CDR3 loop spans 19 amino acids. The CDR3 sequence: CASSLAPFMASGNTDTQYF. DNA for the CDR3: TGTGCCAGCAGCTTAGCTCCCTTTATGGCTAGCGGTAACACAGATACGCAGTATTTT.

In its sample, this clonotype was seen many times. V usage is TRBV20-1 and J usage is TRBJ2-3, with D possibly being TRBD2 (6 bases). V was pared by 1 base and J by 1 base, with 15 bases between. The CDR3 loop spans 16 amino acids. The germline gives CDR1 DFQATT, CDR2 SNEGSKA (reference sequence). CDR3 residues: CSARGAWAGRTDTQYF. The CDR3 region has the DNA TGCAGTGCTAGAGGGGCCTGGGCGGGGCGCACAGATACGCAGTATTTT.

Many counts were recorded for this clonotype. The chain uses TRBV5-5 and TRBJ1-1; D is possibly TRBD1 (6 bases). The CDR3 covers 12 residues. Trimming removed 4 bases from V and 4 bases from J, with 8 bases in between. Germline V CDR1 and CDR2: SGHKS, YYEKEE (reference sequence). For the CDR3, the DNA is TGTGCCAGCAGCGCACAGGGCACTGAAGCTTTCTTT. The encoded protein is CASSAQGTEAFF.

The chain uses TRBV18 and TRBJ2-1; D is possibly TRBD2 (5 bases). V was cut by 3 bases and J by 0 bases, with 21 bases left in between. The CDR3 length is 19 residues. Germline V CDR1 and CDR2: KGHSH, LQKENI. The CDR3 sequence: CASSPRTGSRSSSYNEQFF. CDR3 coding DNA: TGTGCCAGCTCACCCCGGACGGGGTCCCGTTCGAGCTCCTACAATGAGCAGTTCTTC.

This clonotype was detected many times. V gene TRBV5-6 combines with J gene TRBJ2-7; 9 positions agree with TRBD2. Per germline, CDR1 SGHDT and CDR2 YYEEEE. CDR3 length equals 15 residues. V trimming: 4 bases; J trimming: 7 bases; junction bases outside the gene matches: 12. The CDR3 is CASSRRRLADLEQYF. In DNA, the CDR3 is TGTGCCAGCAGCCGTCGGAGACTAGCGGACCTTGAGCAGTACTTC.

This clonotype was recorded at least ten times. The CDR3 bases are TGTGCCAGCAGCTCGGGACCGTGGACGGAGACCCAGTACTTC. This gives the protein CASSSGPWTETQYF. The gene calls are TRBV11-3 and TRBJ2-5; D possibly matches TRBD1 or TRBD2 (5 bases each). The CDR3 is made up of 14 amino acids. The germline V gene encodes CDR1 SGHNT and CDR2 YENEEA. The V and J ends lost 4 bases and 5 bases respectively, with 14 bases between them.

This clonotype has at least ten counts. The J gene is TRBJ1-2, the V gene TRBV5-6; D is ambiguous. Looked up from germline, CDR1 is SGHDT and CDR2 is YYEEEE. Deletions cut 0 bases from V and 5 bases from J, with 11 bases between. This CDR3 is 14 amino acids long. DNA for the CDR3: TGTGCCAGCAGCTTGGAGGATACGGCTTATGGCTACACCTTC. This codes for CASSLEDTAYGYTF.

This clonotype qualifies as medium-sized. This chain uses TRBV29-1 with TRBJ2-7, with D possibly TRBD2 on 6 matching bases. The CDR3 has 13 residues. Trimming removed 7 bases at V and 6 bases at J, with 19 bases between. Germline CDR1 and CDR2: SQVTM and ANQGSEA. CDR3 DNA: TGCAGCGCCTCGGGCGGGATTCTACGCGAGCAGTACTTC. Translation: CSASGGILREQYF.

In its sample, this clonotype was seen many times. The rearrangement uses TRBV5-1 and TRBJ2-7, with D perhaps TRBD2 (6 bases). CDR3 length: 17 residues. The germline V gene has CDR1 SGHRS and CDR2 YFSETQ. V was trimmed by 4 bases and J by 3 bases, leaving 23 bases between them. The CDR3 coding sequence is TGCGCCAGCAGCCTGACGGGGATCGGCGGGATTGACTACGAGCAGTACTTC. It specifies CASSLTGIGGIDYEQYF.

This clonotype was counted ten times or more. V usage is TRBV29-1 and J usage is TRBJ1-2, with a tentative D call TRBD1 (5 bases). Germline CDR1 reads SQVTM; CDR2 reads ANQGSEA. Deletions cut 4 bases from V and 6 bases from J, with 18 bases between. The CDR3 covers 14 residues. The DNA for the CDR3 is TGCAGCGTTGGCTCGAGGGGTGCCTCTAATGGCTACACCTTC. Its translation is CSVGSRGASNGYTF.

This clonotype was found many times. The J gene is TRBJ1-5, the V gene TRBV6-1; weak D call: TRBD1 (6 bases). CDR1 and CDR2 from the germline V gene are MNHNS and SASEGT. V was trimmed by 7 bases and J by 6 bases, leaving 16 bases between them. The CDR3 extends over 14 amino acids. The CDR3 loop is CASKSDGGRQPQHF. CDR3 in DNA: TGTGCCAGCAAGTCGGACGGGGGGCGTCAGCCCCAGCATTTT.

This clonotype was seen ten or more times. The rearrangement joins TRBV29-1 to TRBJ1-5; no definite D call. The CDR3 loop spans 12 amino acids. Germline-derived CDR1 and CDR2 are SQVTM and ANQGSEA. The V gene lost 5 bases and the J gene lost 2 bases, with 7 bases spanning the gap. Here the CDR3 reads CSVKAGNQPQHF. The CDR3 DNA sequence: TGCAGCGTTAAGGCCGGCAATCAGCCCCAGCATTTT.

Many counts were recorded for this clonotype. The chain links TRBV4-2 to TRBJ2-1; TRBD2 matches at 11 bases. This CDR3 comprises 19 residues. V was clipped by 0 bases and J by 2 bases; unmatched bases: 9. The germline gives CDR1 LGHNA, CDR2 YNFKEQ. As DNA, the CDR3 is TGTGCCAGCAGCCAAGAAGAGACTAGCGGGACTCTTCCCTACAATGAGCAGTTCTTC. Translating gives CASSQEETSGTLPYNEQFF.

This clonotype was observed at least ten times. The gene calls are TRBV7-6 and TRBJ1-1; D uncertain. CDR3 length: 13 residues. V shed 1 base and J shed 4 bases, with 7 bases lying between them. CDR1 is SGHVS, CDR2 FNYEAQ, per germline. Here the CDR3 DNA reads TGTGCCAGCAGCTTAGTTTTGGCCACTGAAGCTTTCTTT. The encoded protein is CASSLVLATEAFF.

At least ten counts were recorded for this clonotype. The genes are TRBV12-3 or TRBV12-4 and TRBJ2-3; 7 nucleotides line up with TRBD2. After removal of 3 bases from V and 0 bases from J, the junction contained 9 bases not matched to a gene. This CDR3 comprises 17 residues. This CDR3 is CASSFPPLAGSTDTQYF. CDR3 nucleotide sequence: TGTGCCAGCAGTTTCCCCCCCTTAGCGGGTAGCACAGATACGCAGTATTTT.

This clonotype occurred many times. The V call is TRBV27, the J call TRBJ2-7; 12 positions match TRBD2. Losses at the gene ends were 5 bases for V and 4 bases for J; bases not matched to a gene: 6. The CDR3 contains 15 residues. The germline V gene has CDR1 MNHEY and CDR2 SMNVEV (reference sequence). This CDR3 is CASSTRTSGIYEQYF. Written as DNA, the CDR3 is TGTGCCAGCAGTACCCGGACTAGCGGGATTTACGAGCAGTACTTC.

This clonotype was observed at least ten times. The rearrangement uses TRBV14 and TRBJ2-3, with 10 bases identical to TRBD2. The V and J ends lost 0 bases and 7 bases, in that order; junction bases with no gene match: 13. Germline-derived CDR1 and CDR2 are SGHDN and FVKESK. This CDR3 region has 18 residues. CDR3 sequence: CASSQEGVSASGRNTQYF. CDR3 DNA sequence: TGTGCCAGCAGCCAAGAGGGGGTTTCGGCTAGCGGGAGAAATACGCAGTATTTT.

This clonotype was counted many times. The rearrangement uses TRBV7-2 and TRBJ2-1; 12 bases are shared with TRBD2. V was clipped by 7 bases and J by 0 bases; unmatched bases: 13. The CDR3 runs 19 residues. CDR1 SGHTA and CDR2 FQGNSA come from the germline V gene. For the CDR3, the DNA is TGTGCCAGCACCCGGACAGGTGGGACTAGCGGGTTCTCCTACAATGAGCAGTTCTTC. This translates into CASTRTGGTSGFSYNEQFF.

This clonotype was found many times. The V and J genes are TRBV4-2 and TRBJ2-5; 7 bases match TRBD2. CDR3 length: 14 residues. The germline V gene has CDR1 LGHNA and CDR2 YNFKEQ. V shed 1 base, J shed 4 bases, and the junction held 3 bases outside the gene matches. The CDR3 coding sequence is TGTGCCAGCAGCCAAGGAACTAGCGTAGAGACCCAGTACTTC. Its protein is CASSQGTSVETQYF.

This clonotype was found many times. This sequence joins TRBV5-1 and TRBJ2-5; 9 bases align to TRBD1. With 4 bases clipped from V and 2 bases from J, the junction kept 9 bases outside the gene matches. Germline lookup yields CDR1 SGHRS and CDR2 YFSETQ. The CDR3 has 16 amino acids. The CDR3 loop is CASSVGGTGNQETQYF. The CDR3 region has the DNA TGCGCCAGCAGCGTGGGAGGGACAGGGAATCAAGAGACCCAGTACTTC.

J is TRBJ2-7 and V is TRBV6-5; D is ambiguous. V gave up 0 bases and J gave up 6 bases, with 9 bases separating them. CDR3 length: 13 residues. CDR1 and CDR2 (germline): MNHEY, SVGAGI. The CDR3 spells CASSYSMGSEQYV. CDR3 DNA sequence: TGTGCCAGCAGTTACTCGATGGGTTCCGAGCAGTACGTC.

This clonotype occurred many times. The chain joins TRBV7-6 to TRBJ2-1; D gene ambiguous. The CDR3 sequence is 14 residues long. CDR1 SGHVS and CDR2 FNYEAQ come from the germline V gene. The V and J ends lost 1 base and 5 bases respectively, with 9 bases between them. In nucleotides, the CDR3 is TGTGCCAGCAGCTTAGTTATTAGCCACAATGAGCAGTTCTTC. Encoded protein: CASSLVISHNEQFF.

Ten or more counts support this clonotype. J is TRBJ2-2 and V is TRBV5-1; TRBD2 aligns across 14 bases. Germline V lookup: CDR1 SGHRS, CDR2 YFSETQ. V was clipped by 4 bases and J by 2 bases; unmatched bases: 7. This CDR3 is 18 amino acids long. Here the CDR3 DNA reads TGCGCCAGCAGCGCGGGACTAGCGGGGGCCCGAAACACCGGGGAGCTGTTTTTT. Its translation: CASSAGLAGARNTGELFF. Full variable domain (missing parts from reference TRBV5-1 and TRBJ2-2): KAGVTQTPRYLIKTRGQQVTLSCSPISGHRSVSWYQQTPGQGLQFLFEYFSETQRNKGNFPGRFSGRQFSNSRSEMNVSTLELGDSALYLCASSAGLAGARNTGELFFGEGSRLTVL.

This clonotype appeared many times. V usage is TRBV6-4 and J usage is TRBJ2-1, with 8 bases identical to TRBD1. This CDR3 has 16 residues. V shed 0 bases, J shed 8 bases, and the junction held 9 bases outside the gene matches. Per germline, CDR1 MRHNA and CDR2 SNTAGT. The CDR3: CASSDSGDRGSDEQFF. DNA of the CDR3: TGTGCCAGCAGTGACTCTGGAGACAGGGGTTCAGATGAGCAGTTCTTC.

In its sample, this clonotype was seen many times. The chain combines TRBV27 with TRBJ2-7; D perhaps matches TRBD2 (5 bases). Trimming stripped 4 bases from V and 6 bases from J, with 13 bases between. The germline V gene has CDR1 MNHEY and CDR2 SMNVEV (reference sequence). The CDR3 is made up of 13 amino acids. CDR3: CASSSPGLGEQYF. The CDR3 nucleotides read TGTGCCAGCAGTTCACCGGGGTTGGGCGAGCAGTACTTC.

In this sample, this clonotype turned up a few times. Given a much more abundant clone one base away, this may be a read error. The chain has TRBV5-1 and TRBJ1-2, with D uncertain. The CDR3 is 15 amino acids. Trimming took 0 bases from V and 6 from J, leaving 15 bases between them. Germline V gene sequence: CDR1 SGHRS, CDR2 YFSETQ. The CDR3 DNA is TGCGCCAGCAGCTTGGGGCATATGGGCGACGATGGCTACACCTTC. Its translation is CASSLGHMGDDGYTF.

The V and J genes are TRBV5-4 and TRBJ2-5; no clear D gene. This CDR3 contains 16 residues. V gave up 1 base and J gave up 1 base, with 14 bases separating them. CDR1 is SGHNT, CDR2 YYREEE, per germline (reference sequence). Written as DNA, the CDR3 is TGTGCCAGCAGCTTGAGAGTTAGTGGTACCCAAGAGACCCAGTACTTC. Amino acids: CASSLRVSGTQETQYF.